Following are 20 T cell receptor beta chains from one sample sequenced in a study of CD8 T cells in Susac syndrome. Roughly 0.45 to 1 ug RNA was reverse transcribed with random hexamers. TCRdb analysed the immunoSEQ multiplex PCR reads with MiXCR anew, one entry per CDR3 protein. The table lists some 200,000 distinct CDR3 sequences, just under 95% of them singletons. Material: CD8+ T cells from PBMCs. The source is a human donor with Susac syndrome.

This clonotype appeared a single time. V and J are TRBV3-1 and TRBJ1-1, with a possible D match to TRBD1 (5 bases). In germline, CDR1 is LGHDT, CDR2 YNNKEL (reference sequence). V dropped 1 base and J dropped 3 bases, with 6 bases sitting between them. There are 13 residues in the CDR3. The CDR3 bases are TGTGCCAGCAGCCAAGTGGGGGACACTGAAGCTTTCTTT. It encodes CASSQVGDTEAFF.

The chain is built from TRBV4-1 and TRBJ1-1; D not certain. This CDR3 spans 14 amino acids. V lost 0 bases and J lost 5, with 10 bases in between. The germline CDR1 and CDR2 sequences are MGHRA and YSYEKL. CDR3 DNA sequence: TGCGCCAGCAGCCAAGAGTGGCCGGAGACTGAAGCTTTCTTT. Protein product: CASSQEWPETEAFF.

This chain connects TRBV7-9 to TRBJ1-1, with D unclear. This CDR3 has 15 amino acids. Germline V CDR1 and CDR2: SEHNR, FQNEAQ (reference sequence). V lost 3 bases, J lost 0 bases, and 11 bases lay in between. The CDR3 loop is CASSLIHYMNTEAFF. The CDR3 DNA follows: TGTGCCAGCAGCTTGATCCATTACATGAACACTGAAGCTTTCTTT.

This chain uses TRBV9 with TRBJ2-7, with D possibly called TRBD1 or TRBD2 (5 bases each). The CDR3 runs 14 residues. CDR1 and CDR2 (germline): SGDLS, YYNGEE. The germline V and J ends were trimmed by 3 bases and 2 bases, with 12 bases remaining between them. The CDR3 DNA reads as TGTGCCAGCAGCGCCGGGGACCGAACCTACGAGCAGTACTTC. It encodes CASSAGDRTYEQYF.

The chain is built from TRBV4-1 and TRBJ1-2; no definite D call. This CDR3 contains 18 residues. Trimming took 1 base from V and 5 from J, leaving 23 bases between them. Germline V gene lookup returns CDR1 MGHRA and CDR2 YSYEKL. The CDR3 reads CASSQVQLSRSSGYGYTF. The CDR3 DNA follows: TGCGCCAGCAGCCAAGTACAGCTAAGTAGGTCGTCCGGGTATGGCTACACCTTC.

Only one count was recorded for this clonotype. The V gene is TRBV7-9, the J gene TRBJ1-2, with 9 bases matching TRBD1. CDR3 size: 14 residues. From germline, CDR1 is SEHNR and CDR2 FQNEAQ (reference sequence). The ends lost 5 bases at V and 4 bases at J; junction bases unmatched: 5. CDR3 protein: CASSTMTGGYGYTF. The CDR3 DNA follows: TGTGCCAGCAGCACGATGACAGGGGGCTATGGCTACACCTTC.

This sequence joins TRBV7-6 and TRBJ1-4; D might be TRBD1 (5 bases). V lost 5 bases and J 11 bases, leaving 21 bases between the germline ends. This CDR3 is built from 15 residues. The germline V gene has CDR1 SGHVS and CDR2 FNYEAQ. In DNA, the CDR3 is TGTGCCAGCAGCGTAGGCTTACGTGAGGGACCGAAACTGTTTTTT. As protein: CASSVGLREGPKLFF.

The CDR3 sequence is CSVEGGWTSGGPSSYNEQFF. The CDR3 DNA follows: TGCAGCGTTGAAGGAGGGTGGACTAGCGGGGGCCCGAGCTCCTACAATGAGCAGTTCTTC. The V gene is TRBV29-1, the J gene TRBJ2-1; 13 nucleotides line up with TRBD2. Losses at the gene ends were 1 base for V and 0 bases for J; bases not matched to a gene: 12. Germline V gene data show CDR1 as SQVTM and CDR2 as ANQGSEA. The CDR3 runs to 20 residues.

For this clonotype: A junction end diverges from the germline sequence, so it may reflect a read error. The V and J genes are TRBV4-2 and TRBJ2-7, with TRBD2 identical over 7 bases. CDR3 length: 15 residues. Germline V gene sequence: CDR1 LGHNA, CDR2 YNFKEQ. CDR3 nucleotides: TGTGCCAACAGCCAAGATCCAGGGCGCGGGAGCGAGCAGTACTTC. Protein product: CANSQDPGRGSEQYF.

CDR3 residues: CASSRLAGDEQYF. CDR3 coding DNA: TGCGCCAGCAGTCGGCTAGCGGGAGACGAGCAGTACTTC. V usage is TRBV5-1 and J usage is TRBJ2-7; 10 bases agree with TRBD2. V shed 5 bases, J shed 5 bases, and the junction held 4 bases outside the gene matches. From germline, CDR1 is SGHRS and CDR2 YFSETQ. This CDR3 comprises 13 residues. The variable domain in full, completed from reference TRBV5-1 and TRBJ2-7, reads KAGVTQTPRYLIKTRGQQVTLSCSPISGHRSVSWYQQTPGQGLQFLFEYFSETQRNKGNFPGRFSGRQFSNSRSEMNVSTLELGDSALYLCASSRLAGDEQYFGPGTRLTVT.

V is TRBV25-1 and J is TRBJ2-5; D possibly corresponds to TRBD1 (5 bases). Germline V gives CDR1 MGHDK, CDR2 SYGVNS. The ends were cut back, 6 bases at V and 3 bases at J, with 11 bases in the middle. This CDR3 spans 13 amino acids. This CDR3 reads CASRKTVKETQYF. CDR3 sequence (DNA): TGTGCCAGCAGAAAGACAGTAAAAGAGACCCAGTACTTC.

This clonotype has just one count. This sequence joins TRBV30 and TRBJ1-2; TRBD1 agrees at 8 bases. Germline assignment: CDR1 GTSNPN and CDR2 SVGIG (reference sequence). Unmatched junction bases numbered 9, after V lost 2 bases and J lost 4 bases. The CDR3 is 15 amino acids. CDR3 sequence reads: CAWSPYDRGGYGYTF. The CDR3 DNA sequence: TGTGCCTGGAGTCCGTACGACAGGGGAGGCTATGGCTACACCTTC.

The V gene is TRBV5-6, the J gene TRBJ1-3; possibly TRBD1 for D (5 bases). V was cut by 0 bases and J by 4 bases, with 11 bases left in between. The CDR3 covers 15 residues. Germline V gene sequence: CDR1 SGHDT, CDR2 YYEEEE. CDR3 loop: CASSLDPGKGNTIYF. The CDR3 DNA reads TGTGCCAGCAGCTTGGATCCAGGGAAAGGAAACACCATATATTTT.

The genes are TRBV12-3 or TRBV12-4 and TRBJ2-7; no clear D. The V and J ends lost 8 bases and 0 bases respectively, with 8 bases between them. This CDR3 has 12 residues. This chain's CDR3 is CASWDHSYEQYF. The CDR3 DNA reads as TGTGCCAGCTGGGATCACTCCTACGAGCAGTACTTC.

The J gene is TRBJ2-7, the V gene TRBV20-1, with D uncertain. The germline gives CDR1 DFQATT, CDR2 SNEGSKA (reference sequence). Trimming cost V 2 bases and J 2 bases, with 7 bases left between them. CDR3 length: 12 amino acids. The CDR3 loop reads CSARLGTYEQYF. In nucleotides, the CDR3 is TGCAGTGCTAGATTGGGGACCTACGAGCAGTACTTC.

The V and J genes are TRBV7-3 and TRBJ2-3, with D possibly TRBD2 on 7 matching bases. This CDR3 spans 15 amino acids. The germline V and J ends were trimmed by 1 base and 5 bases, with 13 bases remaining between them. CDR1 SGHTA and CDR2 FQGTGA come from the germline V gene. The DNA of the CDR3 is TGTGCCAGCAGCTTAAGTGGGGGGGCCATAGATACGCAGTATTTT. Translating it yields CASSLSGGAIDTQYF.

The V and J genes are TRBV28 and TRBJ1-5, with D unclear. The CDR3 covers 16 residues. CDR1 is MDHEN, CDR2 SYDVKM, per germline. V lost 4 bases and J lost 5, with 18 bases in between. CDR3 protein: CASSSVTFTSDQPQHF. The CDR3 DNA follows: TGTGCCAGCAGTTCCGTGACATTTACCAGTGATCAGCCCCAGCATTTT.

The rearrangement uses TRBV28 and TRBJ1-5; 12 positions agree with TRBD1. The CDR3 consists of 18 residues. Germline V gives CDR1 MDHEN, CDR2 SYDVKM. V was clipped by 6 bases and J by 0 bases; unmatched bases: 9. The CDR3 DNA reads TGTGCCAGCAGCCCCTGGGACAGGGGGCGGGATAGCAATCAGCCCCAGCATTTT. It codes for CASSPWDRGRDSNQPQHF.

As DNA, the CDR3 is TGTGCCAGCAGCCAAGATGGACAGGGGATCTTTAACTATGGCTACACCTTC. Translating gives CASSQDGQGIFNYGYTF. The chain carries TRBV3-1 and TRBJ1-2; 9 nucleotides line up with TRBD1. V shed 0 bases, J shed 1 base, and the junction held 6 bases outside the gene matches. The CDR3 totals 17 residues. Germline CDR1 and CDR2: LGHDT and YNNKEL (reference sequence).

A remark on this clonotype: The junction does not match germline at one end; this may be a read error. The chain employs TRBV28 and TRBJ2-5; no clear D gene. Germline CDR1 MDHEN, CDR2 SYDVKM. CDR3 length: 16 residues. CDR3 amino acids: CASSPLSPRNQGTQYF. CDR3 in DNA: TGTGCCAGCAGCCCCCTGTCTCCAAGGAACCAAGGGACCCAGTACTTC.